The 3 T cell receptor beta chains in this list originate from one sample, sequenced in a study of cytomegalovirus exposure and HLA in healthy donors. PCR amplification relied on 60 Vbeta primers (plus 13 Jbeta primers). Some clones are missing from TCRdb's copy, which holds only in-frame ones; the method was immunoSEQ multiplex PCR. Among 180,000 or so clones, around 79% were seen once, and the ten largest hold 5% to 8%. Sequenced: PBMCs. These receptors were obtained from a man aged 40-49 years in good health and CMV-seropositive.

This clone was counted once. The chain joins TRBV28 to TRBJ2-7; D is uncertain. CDR1 is MDHEN, CDR2 SYDVKM, per germline. This CDR3 has 12 residues. V lost 7 bases and J 0 bases, leaving 7 bases between the germline ends. CDR3 in DNA: TGTGCCAGCACGCCGGGCTCCTACGAGCAGTACTTC. Its protein is CASTPGSYEQYF. The entire variable domain, with the rest obtained from reference TRBV28 and TRBJ2-7, is as follows: DVKVTQSSRYLVKRTGEKVFLECVQDMDHENMFWYRQDPGLGLRLIYFSYDVKMKEKGDIPEGYSVSREKKERFSLILESASTNQTSMYLCASTPGSYEQYFGPGTRLTVT.

The genes are TRBV7-2 and TRBJ1-1; D is possibly TRBD1 (6 bases). The CDR3 has 13 residues. CDR1 and CDR2 from the germline V gene are SGHTA and FQGNSA. V shed 1 base and J shed 7 bases, with 10 bases lying between them. The CDR3 protein is CASSLEGGLEAFF. In nucleotides, the CDR3 is TGTGCCAGCAGCTTAGAGGGGGGGCTTGAAGCTTTCTTT.

V gene TRBV19 combines with J gene TRBJ2-1; possible D gene TRBD1, 5 bases. Trimming stripped 6 bases from V and 5 bases from J, with 23 bases between. Germline V gene sequence: CDR1 LNHDA, CDR2 SQIVND (reference sequence). CDR3 size: 17 residues. The CDR3 is CASRTHDRLSVNNEQFF. The CDR3 region has the DNA TGTGCCAGTAGAACCCACGACAGACTCTCAGTCAACAATGAGCAGTTCTTC.